The next 16 T cell receptor beta chains were all read from a single sample in a study of CD8 T cells in Susac syndrome. When the RNA was reverse transcribed, random hexamers were used with an input of about 0.45 to 1 ug. TCRdb analysed the immunoSEQ multiplex PCR reads with MiXCR anew, one entry per CDR3 protein. This table holds 180,000 or so distinct CDR3 sequences, around 94% found once. The source material was CD4+ T cells from PBMCs. The receptors shown here come from a human donor in good health.

The gene calls are TRBV3-1 and TRBJ1-2, with TRBD1 matching over 7 bases. This CDR3 region has 14 residues. Germline values: CDR1 LGHDT, CDR2 YNNKEL (reference sequence). J gave up 0 bases and V 5 bases, and 3 bases lay outside the gene matches. The CDR3 spells CASSGQASNYGYTF. Written as DNA, the CDR3 is TGTGCCAGCAGCGGACAGGCATCTAACTATGGCTACACCTTC.

The V gene is TRBV23-1, the J gene TRBJ2-7; D not certain. TRBV23-1 is an ORF, with its function uncertain. The CDR3 loop spans 16 amino acids. V gave up 3 bases and J gave up 6 bases, with 21 bases separating them. The CDR3 protein is CASSHPPPSRIGEQYF. The CDR3 DNA reads as TGCGCCAGCAGTCACCCCCCTCCCTCCCGGATCGGCGAGCAGTACTTC.

This clonotype has only one observation. This rearrangement joins TRBV2 to TRBJ2-7; D is possibly TRBD1 (6 bases). The CDR3 covers 15 residues. Germline-derived CDR1 and CDR2 are SNHLY and FYNNEI. Trimming stripped 6 bases from V and 0 bases from J, with 15 bases between. The CDR3 is CASRPRTDYSYEQYF. CDR3 bases: TGTGCCAGCAGGCCCAGGACAGATTACTCCTACGAGCAGTACTTC.

This clonotype was picked up one time. CDR3 coding DNA: TGCAGTGCTAGTAATGGCCCAGGGGAAGACTACACCTTC. Translated: CSASNGPGEDYTF. The rearrangement uses TRBV20-1 and TRBJ1-2; a weak D match, TRBD1 (6 bases). Trimming cost V 3 bases and J 10 bases, with 18 bases left between them. This CDR3 region has 13 residues. Germline CDR1 DFQATT, CDR2 SNEGSKA (reference sequence).

The table lists this clonotype with a count of one. In DNA, the CDR3 is TGCGCCAGCAGCTTGGATGGACAGGGCCCTAACTATGGCTACACCTTC. Translating it yields CASSLDGQGPNYGYTF. The rearrangement joins TRBV5-1 to TRBJ1-2; 8 nucleotides match TRBD1. CDR1 and CDR2 from the germline V gene are SGHRS and YFSETQ. Trimming at V came to 0 bases and at J to 0 bases, leaving 4 bases not matched to a gene. The CDR3 covers 16 residues.

The chain uses TRBV29-1 and TRBJ2-5, with 7 bases identical to TRBD1. Germline assignment: CDR1 SQVTM and CDR2 ANQGSEA. The CDR3 runs 12 residues. V lost 6 bases, J lost 7 bases, and 8 bases stayed unmatched. CDR3 sequence (DNA): TGCAGCGTCATGACAGGGCCAGGGACCCAGTACTTC. Residues: CSVMTGPGTQYF.

The chain links TRBV3-1 to TRBJ2-4; D is uncertain. V lost 3 bases and J 2 bases, leaving 29 bases between the germline ends. Germline V CDR1 and CDR2: LGHDT, YNNKEL (reference sequence). There are 21 residues in the CDR3. CDR3 sequence (DNA): TGTGCCAGCAGCCAGAATCCCCTGGACGCAAGGTTCCAACCGTCCAAAAACATTCAGTACTTC. This translates into CASSQNPLDARFQPSKNIQYF.

V is TRBV6-2 or TRBV6-3 and J is TRBJ2-7; no reliable D call. V was clipped by 11 bases and J by 6 bases, with 5 bases between them. CDR1 is MNHEY, CDR2 SVGEGT, per germline. This CDR3 region has 8 residues. The DNA of the CDR3 is TGTGCCCCCAGCGAGCAGTACTTC. This encodes CAPSEQYF.

This clonotype has just one count. The chain joins TRBV6-5 to TRBJ1-2, with a possible D match to TRBD1 (6 bases). Germline V CDR1 and CDR2: MNHEY, SVGAGI. This CDR3 is built from 12 residues. Deletions cut 5 bases from V and 4 bases from J, with 8 bases between. For the CDR3, the DNA is TGTGCCAGCAGTGGGACATTCTATGGCTACACCTTC. The encoded protein is CASSGTFYGYTF.

V gene TRBV27 combines with J gene TRBJ2-7, with D perhaps assigned TRBD1 or TRBD2 (5 bases each). V lost 3 bases, J lost 4 bases, and 13 bases lay in between. Germline values: CDR1 MNHEY, CDR2 SMNVEV (reference sequence). The CDR3 runs 14 residues. The CDR3 loop reads CASSFAGTVYEQYF. The CDR3 DNA follows: TGTGCCAGCAGTTTTGCAGGGACCGTGTACGAGCAGTACTTC.

This clonotype occurred once. The chain links TRBV4-3 to TRBJ2-7, with D maybe TRBD1 (5 bases). This CDR3 has 17 residues. V shed 0 bases and J shed 0 bases, with 15 bases lying between them. Germline V gives CDR1 LGHNA, CDR2 YSLEER. As DNA, the CDR3 is TGCGCCAGCAGCCAAGAGGGGTGGGGCGGTAGCTCCTACGAGCAGTACTTC. As protein: CASSQEGWGGSSYEQYF.

The J gene is TRBJ2-3, the V gene TRBV10-3; 7 bases are a match to TRBD2. The CDR3 sequence is 15 residues long. Germline CDR1 reads ENHRY; CDR2 reads SYGVKD. The J segment lost 5 bases and the V segment lost 0 bases, leaving 5 bases of the junction unmatched. CDR3: CAISESKRGGDTQYF. The DNA for the CDR3 is TGTGCCATCAGTGAGTCTAAGCGGGGTGGAGATACGCAGTATTTT.

The chain has TRBV2 and TRBJ1-2; 8 bases map to TRBD1. The length of the CDR3 is 14 residues. With 6 bases clipped from V and 1 base from J, the junction kept 4 bases outside the gene matches. Germline CDR1 and CDR2: SNHLY and FYNNEI. CDR3 in amino acids: CASRDRGSNYGYTF. The CDR3 coding sequence is TGTGCCAGCAGAGACAGGGGCAGTAACTATGGCTACACCTTC.

V and J are TRBV18 and TRBJ2-7; TRBD1 is a possible D gene (5 bases). Trimming pared 3 bases from V and 2 bases from J, leaving 11 bases between. This CDR3 has 14 amino acids. The V gene's germline CDR1 is KGHSH and CDR2 LQKENI. CDR3 amino acids: CASSPDTHPYEQYF. In DNA form, the CDR3 reads TGTGCCAGCTCACCGGACACCCACCCCTACGAGCAGTACTTC.

This sequence joins TRBV6-5 and TRBJ1-1; maybe TRBD1 (5 bases). The CDR3 length is 13 residues. V lost 5 bases and J lost 4, with 11 bases in between. Germline V lookup: CDR1 MNHEY, CDR2 SVGAGI. In nucleotides, the CDR3 is TGTGCCAGCAGTCAGGGTCAGGGCACTGAAGCTTTCTTT. Translated: CASSQGQGTEAFF.

This clonotype was counted a few times. This sequence joins TRBV18 and TRBJ2-5; D possibly corresponds to TRBD2 (5 bases). The CDR3 has 13 residues. The germline V and J ends were trimmed by 5 bases and 4 bases, with 11 bases remaining between them. Germline V gene sequence: CDR1 KGHSH, CDR2 LQKENI. The CDR3, as DNA: TGTGCCAGCTCATTGAGCGGAGCAGAGACCCAGTACTTC. Its protein product is CASSLSGAETQYF.